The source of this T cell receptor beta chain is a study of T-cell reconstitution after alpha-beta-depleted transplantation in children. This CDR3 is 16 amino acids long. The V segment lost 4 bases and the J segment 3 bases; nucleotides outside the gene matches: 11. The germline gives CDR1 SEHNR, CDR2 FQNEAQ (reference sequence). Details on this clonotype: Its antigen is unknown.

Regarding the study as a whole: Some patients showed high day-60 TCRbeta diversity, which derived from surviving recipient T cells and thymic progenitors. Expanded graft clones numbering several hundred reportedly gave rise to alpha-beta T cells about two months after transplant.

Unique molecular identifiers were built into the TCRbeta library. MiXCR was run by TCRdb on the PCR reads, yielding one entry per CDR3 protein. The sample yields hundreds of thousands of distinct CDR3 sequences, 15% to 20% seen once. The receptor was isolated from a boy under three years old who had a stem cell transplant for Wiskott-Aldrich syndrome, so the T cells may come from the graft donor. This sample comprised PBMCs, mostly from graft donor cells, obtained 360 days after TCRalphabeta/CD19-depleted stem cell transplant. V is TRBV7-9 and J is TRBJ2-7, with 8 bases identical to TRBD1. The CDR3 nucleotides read TGTGCCAGCAGCTCTCACCAGGACAGGGATTTCTACGAGCAGTACTTC. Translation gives CASSSHQDRDFYEQYF.